In this sample, the clone carrying this T cell receptor (beta chain) turned up many times. The authors amplified TCR beta CDR3 regions, and they did so from RNA transcripts for repertoire sequencing. RT-PCR was first run with HTBI primers, then multiplex PCR in a second round. One entry per CDR3 protein results from TCRdb running MiXCR on the multiplex PCR reads. The sample consists of hundreds of thousands of distinct CDR3 sequences, around 21% of them appearing once. Germline V lookup: CDR1 SGHRS, CDR2 YFSETQ. The germline V and J ends were trimmed by 5 bases and 1 base, with 12 bases remaining between them. The CDR3 length is 14 residues. These data are taken from a study of Graves' ophthalmopathy and Graves' hyperthyroidism.

Sequencing was done on a sample of peripheral blood. This clonotype originated in a woman aged 18-30 years with stable Graves' hyperthyroidism. The chain combines TRBV5-1 with TRBJ1-1, with D tentatively TRBD1 (5 bases). The CDR3 DNA reads TGCGCCAGCAGGGCCGGGACTGGGAACACTGAAGCTTTCTTT. Translating it yields CASRAGTGNTEAFF.